The T cell receptor (beta chain) under discussion was sequenced for a study of blood T cell repertoires in COVID-19. V lost 1 base and J lost 7, with 5 bases in between. Germline-derived CDR1 and CDR2 are SGHDT and YYEEEE. This CDR3 region has 11 residues. In the source study's methods: Quantification of nucleated cells was approximated via reference gene primer amplification. The method was immunoSEQ multiplex PCR; TCRdb's version includes in-frame clones alone and lacks a portion of them. V and J calls and clone size are as listed in that table; D and trimming were resolved from the DNA. The repertoire includes under 200,000 clones, approximately 84% of them detected once, and 6% to 9% sits in the top ten.

The chain uses TRBV5-6 and TRBJ1-2; D remains ambiguous. The source of this sequence is a man aged 35 to 55 who had recovered from COVID-19. The sample was peripheral blood. The CDR3 spells CASSLSGGYTF. The CDR3 DNA is TGTGCCAGCAGCTTGTCCGGTGGCTACACCTTC. The full variable domain, completed using reference TRBV5-6 and TRBJ1-2, is DAGVTQSPTHLIKTRGQQVTLRCSPKSGHDTVSWYQQALGQGPQFIFQYYEEEERQRGNFPDRFSGHQFPNYSSELNVNALLLGDSALYLCASSLSGGYTFGSGTRLTVV.